This TCR beta chain derives from a study of PD-L1 blockade in urothelial cancer. Assay: immunoSEQ multiplex PCR; the TCRdb copy retains only in-frame clones and omits some. The sample comprises approximately 79,000 clones, around four fifths of which are singletons, and less than 8.5% rests with the top ten. The sample's time point: pretreatment peripheral blood. This CDR3 comprises 15 residues. CDR1 is KGHSH, CDR2 LQKENI, per germline. The germline V and J ends were trimmed by 2 bases and 0 bases, with 8 bases remaining between them. Turning to this clone: The antigen remains undetermined.

Study-wide results and limits: Greater 3-week expansion of tumor-associated blood clones was recorded for durable-benefit patients. Survival was better when pretreatment blood TCR clonality fell below the median.

The source is a man in his forties or fifties with urothelial cancer. J is TRBJ2-1 and V is TRBV18; a possible D gene is TRBD1 (6 bases). This specimen consisted of PBMCs, obtained around atezolizumab (anti-PD-L1) treatment. In DNA form, the CDR3 reads TGTGCCAGCTCACCAGACAGGAGCTCCTACAATGAGCAGTTCTTC. It specifies CASSPDRSSYNEQFF.